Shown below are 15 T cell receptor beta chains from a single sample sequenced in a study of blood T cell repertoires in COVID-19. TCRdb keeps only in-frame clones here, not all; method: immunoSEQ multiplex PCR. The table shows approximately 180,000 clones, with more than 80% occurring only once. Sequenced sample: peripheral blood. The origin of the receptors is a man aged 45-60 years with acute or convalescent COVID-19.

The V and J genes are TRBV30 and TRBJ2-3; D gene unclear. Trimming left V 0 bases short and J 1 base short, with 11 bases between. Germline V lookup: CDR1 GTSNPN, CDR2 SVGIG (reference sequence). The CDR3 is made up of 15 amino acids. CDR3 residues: CAWSVLPAGTDTQYF. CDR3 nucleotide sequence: TGTGCCTGGAGTGTACTGCCTGCTGGCACAGATACGCAGTATTTT.

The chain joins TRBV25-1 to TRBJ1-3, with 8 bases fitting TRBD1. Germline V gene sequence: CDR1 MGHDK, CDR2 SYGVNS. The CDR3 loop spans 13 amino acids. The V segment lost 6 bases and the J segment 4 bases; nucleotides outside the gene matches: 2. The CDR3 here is CASSRTGGNTIYF. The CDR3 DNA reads TGTGCCAGCAGCAGGACAGGGGGAAACACCATATATTTT.

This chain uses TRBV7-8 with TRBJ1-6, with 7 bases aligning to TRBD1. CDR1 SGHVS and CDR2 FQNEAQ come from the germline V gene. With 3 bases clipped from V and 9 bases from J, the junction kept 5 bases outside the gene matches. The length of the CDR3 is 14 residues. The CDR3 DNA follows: TGTGCCAGCAGCTTTGGGACAGAAGCTTCACCCCTCCACTTT. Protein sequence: CASSFGTEASPLHF.

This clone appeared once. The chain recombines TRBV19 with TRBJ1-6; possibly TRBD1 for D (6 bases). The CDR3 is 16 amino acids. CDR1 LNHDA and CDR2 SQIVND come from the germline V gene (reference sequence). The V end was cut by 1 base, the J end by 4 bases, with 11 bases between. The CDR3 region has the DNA TGTGCCAGTAGTATAGCTTTCGACAGGTATAATTCACCCCTCCACTTT. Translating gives CASSIAFDRYNSPLHF.

In DNA, the CDR3 is TGTGCCAGCAGCGTAGGGGACTCGACCGAGCTTGGTGAAAAACTGTTTTTT. It encodes CASSVGDSTELGEKLFF. This chain joins TRBV9 and TRBJ1-4; weak D call: TRBD1 (5 bases). The length of the CDR3 is 17 residues. V gave up 0 bases and J gave up 7 bases, with 19 bases separating them. The germline CDR1 and CDR2 sequences are SGDLS and YYNGEE.

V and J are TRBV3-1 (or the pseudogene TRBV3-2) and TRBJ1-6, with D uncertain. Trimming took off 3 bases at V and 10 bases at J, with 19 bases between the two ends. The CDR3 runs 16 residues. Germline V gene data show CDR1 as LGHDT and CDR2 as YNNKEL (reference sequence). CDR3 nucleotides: TGTGCCAGCAGCCAGCACGCCACCCAGGTTAGGTCACCCCTCCACTTT. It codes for CASSQHATQVRSPLHF.

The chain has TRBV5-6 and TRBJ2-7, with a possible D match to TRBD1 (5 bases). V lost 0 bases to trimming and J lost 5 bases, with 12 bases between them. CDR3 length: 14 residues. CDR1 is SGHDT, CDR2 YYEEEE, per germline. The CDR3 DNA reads TGTGCCAGCAGCTTGGGGGGCAGGTTGAACGAGCAGTACGTC. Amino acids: CASSLGGRLNEQYV.

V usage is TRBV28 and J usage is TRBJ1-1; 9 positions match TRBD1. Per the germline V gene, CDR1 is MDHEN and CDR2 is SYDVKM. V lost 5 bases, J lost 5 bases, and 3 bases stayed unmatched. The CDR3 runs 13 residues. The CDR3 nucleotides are TGTGCCAGCAGTATGACAGGGGGGACTGAAGCTTTCTTT. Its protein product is CASSMTGGTEAFF.

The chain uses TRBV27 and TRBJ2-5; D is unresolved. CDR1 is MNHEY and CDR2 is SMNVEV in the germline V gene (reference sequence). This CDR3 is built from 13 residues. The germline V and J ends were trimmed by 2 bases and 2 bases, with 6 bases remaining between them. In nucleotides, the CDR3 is TGTGCCAGCAGTTTAGTCCAGCAAGAGACCCAGTACTTC. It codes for CASSLVQQETQYF.

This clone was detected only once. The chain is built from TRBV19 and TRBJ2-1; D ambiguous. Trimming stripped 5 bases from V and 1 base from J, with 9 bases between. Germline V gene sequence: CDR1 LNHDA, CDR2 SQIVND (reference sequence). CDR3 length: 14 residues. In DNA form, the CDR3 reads TGTGCCAGTAGTCCGTCGACTTCCTACAATGAGCAGTTCTTC. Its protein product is CASSPSTSYNEQFF.

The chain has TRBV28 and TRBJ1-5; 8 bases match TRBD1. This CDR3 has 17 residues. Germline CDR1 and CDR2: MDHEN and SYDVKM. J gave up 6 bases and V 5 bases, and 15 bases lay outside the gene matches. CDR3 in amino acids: CASSPRSSYTGGQPQHF. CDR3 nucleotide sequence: TGTGCCAGCAGTCCACGATCCTCCTACACAGGGGGTCAGCCCCAGCATTTT.

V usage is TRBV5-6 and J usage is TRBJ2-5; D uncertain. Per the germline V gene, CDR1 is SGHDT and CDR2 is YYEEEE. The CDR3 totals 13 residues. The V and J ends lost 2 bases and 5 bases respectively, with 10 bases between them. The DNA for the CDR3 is TGTGCCAGCAGCTTAGATCCCGGTGAGACCCAGTACTTC. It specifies CASSLDPGETQYF.

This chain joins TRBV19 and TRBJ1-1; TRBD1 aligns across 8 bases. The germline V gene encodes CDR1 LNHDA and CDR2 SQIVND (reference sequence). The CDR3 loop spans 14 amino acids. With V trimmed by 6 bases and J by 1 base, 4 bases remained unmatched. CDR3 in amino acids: CASRDGQGNTEAFF. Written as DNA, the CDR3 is TGTGCCAGTAGGGACGGACAGGGGAACACTGAAGCTTTCTTT.

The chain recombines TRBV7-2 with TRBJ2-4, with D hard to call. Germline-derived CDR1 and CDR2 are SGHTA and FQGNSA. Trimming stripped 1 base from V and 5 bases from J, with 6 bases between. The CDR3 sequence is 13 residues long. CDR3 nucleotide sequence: TGTGCCAGCAGCTTAGTTGCGGAAAACATTCAGTACTTC. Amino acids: CASSLVAENIQYF.

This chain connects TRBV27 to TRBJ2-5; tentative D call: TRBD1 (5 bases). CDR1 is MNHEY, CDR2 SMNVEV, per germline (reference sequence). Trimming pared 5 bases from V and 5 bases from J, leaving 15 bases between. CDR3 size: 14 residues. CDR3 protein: CASSPTTWGETQYF. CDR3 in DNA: TGTGCCAGCAGTCCCACCACTTGGGGCGAGACCCAGTACTTC.